The source of this T cell receptor (beta chain) is a study of beta chain features in type 1 diabetes. Purity (above 98%) was reached by all sorted populations. As every portion of the isolated RNA was reverse transcribed, the sequencing read expressed TCRB transcripts. Only in-frame clones appear in the TCRdb table, and some are missing; sequencing was by immunoSEQ multiplex PCR. The sample lists around 140,000 clones, 9.5% to 10% occurring once. The germline gives CDR1 LGHNA, CDR2 YNFKEQ. The CDR3 extends over 16 amino acids. Unmatched junction bases numbered 7, after V lost 4 bases and J lost 5 bases.

V gene TRBV4-2 combines with J gene TRBJ1-6; TRBD1 agrees at 8 bases. The TCR sequence derives from a woman in her thirties or forties in good health. Source material: central memory CD4+ T cells from blood. The CDR3 nucleotides are TGTGCCAGCAGCCGCCAAACAGGGGGGAATAATTCACCCCTCCACTTT. Encoded protein: CASSRQTGGNNSPLHF.